This TCR beta chain is drawn from a study of shared clonotypes between healthy human individuals. The overall study: The donor pool was made up of a couple of women and a few men aged 18 to 49. The study's findings and limits: Clonotype sharing among donors was thought likely to change with sequencing depth. Across subsets, estimated richness was generally greater for naive than for memory populations.

There are 15 residues in the CDR3. Trimming took 4 bases from V and 2 from J; bases not matched to a gene: 6. CDR1 is SGDLS and CDR2 is YYNGEE in the germline V gene. On this clone: The antigen is unknown.

In the naive CD8 group, cells lacked CD45RO and were positively selected for CCR7, so terminally differentiated effector memory CD45RA+ cells were left out. Libraries were prepared by immunoSEQ multiplex PCR; TCRdb keeps only in-frame clonotypes and omits some of them. The repertoire holds about 2,200,000 clones, about 93% seen once, with about 1.5% in the top ten. The clonotype comes from a man younger than 35 in good health. Some clones in this sample may be carry-over from other donors' samples. The material sequenced was naive CD8+ T cells from PBMCs. The chain carries TRBV9 and TRBJ2-7; TRBD1 matches at 10 bases. The DNA for the CDR3 is TGTGCCAGCAGCCTATCGGGACAGGGGACCTACGAGCAGTACTTC. Protein: CASSLSGQGTYEQYF. Supplemented by reference TRBV9 and TRBJ2-7, the full variable domain reads DSGVTQTPKHLITATGQRVTLRCSPRSGDLSVYWYQQSLDQGLQFLIQYYNGEERAKGNILERFSAQQFPDLHSELNLSSLELGDSALYFCASSLSGQGTYEQYFGPGTRLTVT.